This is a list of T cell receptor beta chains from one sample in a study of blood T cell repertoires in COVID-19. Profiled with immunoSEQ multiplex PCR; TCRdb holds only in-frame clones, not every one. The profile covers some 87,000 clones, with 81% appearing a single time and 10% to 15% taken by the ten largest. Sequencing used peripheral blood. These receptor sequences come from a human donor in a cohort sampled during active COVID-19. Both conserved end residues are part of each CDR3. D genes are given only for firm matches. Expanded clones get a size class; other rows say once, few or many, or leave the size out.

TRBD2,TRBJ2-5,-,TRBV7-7,CASSRLAGGLETQYF,TGTGCTAGCAGCAGGCTAGCGGGGGGGCTAGAGACCCAGTACTTC
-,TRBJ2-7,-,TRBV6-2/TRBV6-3,CASSRPGVGINYEQYF,TGTGCCAGCAGTCGCCCGGGGGTGGGGATCAACTACGAGCAGTACTTC
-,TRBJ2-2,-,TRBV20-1,CSASPGGWAGELFF,TGCAGTGCTAGTCCCGGGGGTTGGGCCGGGGAGCTGTTTTTT
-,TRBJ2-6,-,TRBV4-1,CASSHSRASGANVLTF,TGCGCCAGCAGCCACTCCAGGGCCTCTGGGGCCAACGTCCTGACTTTC
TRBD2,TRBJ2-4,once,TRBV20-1,CSASKSGGNIQYF,TGCAGTGCTAGTAAGAGCGGGGGGAACATTCAGTACTTC
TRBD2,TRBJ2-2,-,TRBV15,CATLQPNPGLAMTGELFF,TGTGCCACCCTTCAACCTAACCCGGGACTAGCGATGACCGGGGAGCTGTTTTTT
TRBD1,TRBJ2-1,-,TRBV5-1,CASSSPTGGASDEQFF,TGCGCCAGCAGCTCGCCGACAGGGGGCGCGAGCGATGAGCAGTTCTTC
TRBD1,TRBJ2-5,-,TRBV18,CASSLGTDQETQYF,TGTGCCAGCTCACTAGGGACAGATCAAGAGACCCAGTACTTC
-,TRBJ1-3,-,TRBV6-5,CASSYSGRGGNTIYF,TGTGCCAGCAGTTACTCAGGCAGGGGAGGAAACACCATATATTTT
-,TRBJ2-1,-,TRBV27,CASSPPQVVYNEQFF,TGTGCCAGCAGTCCCCCACAGGTAGTCTACAATGAGCAGTTCTTC
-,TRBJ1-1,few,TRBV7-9,CASSPSGSENTEAFF,TGTGCCAGCAGCCCGAGCGGTTCGGAAAACACTGAAGCTTTCTTT
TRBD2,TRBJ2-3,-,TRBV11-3,CASSLGTSGETDTQYF,TGTGCCAGCAGCTTAGGAACTAGCGGGGAGACAGATACGCAGTATTTT
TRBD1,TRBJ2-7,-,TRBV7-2,CASSLRTGDYEQYF,TGTGCCAGCAGCCTTCGGACAGGGGATTACGAGCAGTACTTC
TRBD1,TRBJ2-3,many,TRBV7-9,CASSWGQGEEDTQYF,TGTGCCAGCAGCTGGGGACAGGGGGAGGAAGATACGCAGTATTTT
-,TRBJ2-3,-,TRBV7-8,CASSLFRGIGTDTQYF,TGTGCCAGCAGCTTATTTAGGGGAATCGGGACAGATACGCAGTATTTT
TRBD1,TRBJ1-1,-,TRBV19,CASNLQGAPNTEAFF,TGTGCCAGTAATTTACAGGGGGCCCCGAACACTGAAGCTTTCTTT
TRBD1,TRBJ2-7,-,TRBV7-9,CASNPTGTGGNEQYF,TGTGCCAGCAACCCGACCGGGACAGGGGGCAACGAGCAGTACTTC
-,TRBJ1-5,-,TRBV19,CASSIPRRTYNQPQHF,TGTGCCAGTAGTATACCGCGCAGGACATACAATCAGCCCCAGCATTTT
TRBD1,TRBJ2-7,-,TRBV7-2,CASSTGVGEQYF,TGTGCCAGCAGCACAGGGGTGGGAGAGCAGTACTTC
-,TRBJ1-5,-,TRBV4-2,CASSQDRGDQPQHF,TGTGCCAGCAGCCAAGACAGGGGTGATCAGCCCCAGCATTTT
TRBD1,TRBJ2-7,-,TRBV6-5,CASSRPGTGTYEQYF,TGTGCCAGCAGTCGCCCGGGGACAGGGACCTACGAGCAGTACTTC
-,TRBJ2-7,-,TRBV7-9,CASSLPPDSYISYEQYF,TGTGCCAGCAGCTTACCCCCAGACAGCTATATCTCCTACGAGCAGTACTTC
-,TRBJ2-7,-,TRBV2,CASSDGTSSSYEQYF,TGTGCCAGCAGTGACGGGACAAGCAGCTCCTACGAGCAGTACTTC
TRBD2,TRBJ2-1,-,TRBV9,CASSPAGGTYNEQFF,TGTGCCAGCAGCCCAGCGGGGGGCACCTACAATGAGCAGTTCTTC
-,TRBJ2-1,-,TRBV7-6,CASSSSTVGPYNEQFF,TGTGCCAGCAGCTCCTCGACCGTTGGGCCCTACAATGAGCAGTTCTTC
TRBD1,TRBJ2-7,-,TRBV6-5,CASRRQGASSYEQYF,TGTGCCAGCAGGAGGCAGGGGGCCTCCTCCTACGAGCAGTACTTC
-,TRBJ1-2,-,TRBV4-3,CASSQGSVTNYGYTF,TGCGCCAGCAGCCAAGGTTCAGTTACCAACTATGGCTACACCTTC
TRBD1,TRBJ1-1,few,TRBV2,CASTRTGTNTEAFF,TGTGCCAGCACCAGGACAGGGACCAATACTGAAGCTTTCTTT
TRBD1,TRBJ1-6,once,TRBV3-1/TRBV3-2,CASRDRDYNSPLHF,TGTGCCAGCAGGGACAGGGATTATAATTCACCCCTCCACTTT
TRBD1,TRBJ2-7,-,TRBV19,CASSSRDRLYEQYF,TGTGCCAGTAGTAGCCGGGACAGACTCTACGAGCAGTACTTC
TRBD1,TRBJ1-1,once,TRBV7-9,CASSFRDRGRRSSTEAFF,TGTGCCAGCAGCTTCCGGGACAGGGGGCGGAGGAGTTCTACTGAAGCTTTCTTT
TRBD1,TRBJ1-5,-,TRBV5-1,CASSPDRDQPQHF,TGCGCCAGCAGCCCAGACAGGGATCAGCCCCAGCATTTT
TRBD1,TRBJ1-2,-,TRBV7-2,CASSLRQGNGYTF,TGTGCCAGCAGCCTACGACAGGGGAATGGCTACACCTTC
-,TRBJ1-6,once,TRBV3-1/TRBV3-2,CASSQVPGVNSPLHF,TGTGCCAGCAGCCAAGTCCCGGGGGTGAATTCACCCCTCCACTTT
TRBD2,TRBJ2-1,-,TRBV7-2,CASSAKLAGGAPPEQFF,TGTGCCAGCAGCGCTAAACTAGCGGGGGGAGCTCCTCCGGAGCAGTTCTTC
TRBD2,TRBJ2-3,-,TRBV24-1,CATSDPSAAGDTDTQYF,TGTGCCACCAGTGATCCCTCGGCAGCGGGGGACACAGATACGCAGTATTTT
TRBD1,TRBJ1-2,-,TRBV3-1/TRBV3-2,CASSPRDRGGYGYTF,TGTGCCAGCAGCCCCCGTGACAGGGGGGGGTATGGCTACACCTTC
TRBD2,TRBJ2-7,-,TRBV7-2,CASSLAAAGVAEQYF,TGTGCCAGCAGCTTAGCGGCAGCGGGGGTCGCCGAGCAGTACTTC
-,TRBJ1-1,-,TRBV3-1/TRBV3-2,CASGRIGLNTEAFF,TGTGCCAGTGGGAGGATCGGCTTGAACACTGAAGCTTTCTTT
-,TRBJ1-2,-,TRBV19,CASSMGFGTRLSYGYTF,TGTGCCAGTAGTATGGGATTCGGGACAAGGCTCTCCTATGGCTACACCTTC
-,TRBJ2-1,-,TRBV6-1,CASSDLRAGSYNEQFF,TGTGCCAGCAGTGACCTCCGAGCGGGCTCATACAATGAGCAGTTCTTC